This entry is about one T cell receptor (beta chain). This sample was taken from a study of low-dose radiotherapy and immunotherapy resistance in tumors. Primers used for first-strand cDNA, a TRAV- and TRBV-specific set, covered both alpha and beta chains. TCRs underwent 20 PCR cycles of amplification with a constant-region primer and V-primer adapter. Amplification of isolated mRNA was accomplished via in vitro transcription. One entry per CDR3 protein, called by TCRdb with MiXCR from the reads. This sample has fewer than 95,000 distinct CDR3 sequences, with roughly 9% found just once. Time point specified: before trial treatment. The receptor comes from a male donor with prostate cancer. The sequences come from PBMCs, collected before treatment.

DNA for the CDR3: TGTGCCAGCCTGAGGGGAGGCTCTAACTATGGCTACACCTTC. As protein: CASLRGGSNYGYTF. V usage is TRBV28 and J usage is TRBJ1-2; weak D call: TRBD1 (5 bases). The CDR3 extends over 14 amino acids. CDR1 is MDHEN and CDR2 is SYDVKM in the germline V gene. V lost 8 bases to trimming and J lost 0 bases, with 13 bases between them.